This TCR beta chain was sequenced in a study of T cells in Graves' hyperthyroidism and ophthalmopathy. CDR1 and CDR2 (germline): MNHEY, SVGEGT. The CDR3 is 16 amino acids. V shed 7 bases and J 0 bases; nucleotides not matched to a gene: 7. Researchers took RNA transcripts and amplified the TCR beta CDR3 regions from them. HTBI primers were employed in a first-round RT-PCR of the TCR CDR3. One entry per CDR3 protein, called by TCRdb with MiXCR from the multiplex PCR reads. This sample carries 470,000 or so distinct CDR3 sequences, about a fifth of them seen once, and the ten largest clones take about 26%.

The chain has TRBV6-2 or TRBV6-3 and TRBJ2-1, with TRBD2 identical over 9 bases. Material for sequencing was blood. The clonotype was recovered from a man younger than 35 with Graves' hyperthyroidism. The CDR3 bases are TGTGCCAGCACGACTAGCGGATGGAGCTCCTACAATGAGCAGTTCTTC. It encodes CASTTSGWSSYNEQFF.